Listed below are T cell receptor beta chains from one sample, sequenced in a study of T cells in Graves' hyperthyroidism and ophthalmopathy. TCRdb ran MiXCR on the multiplex PCR reads and lists one entry per CDR3 protein. The data contain approximately 610,000 distinct CDR3 sequences, roughly 15% of them singletons. Sequencing used blood. The receptors stem from a middle-aged woman with Graves' ophthalmopathy. Both conserved end residues are part of each CDR3. D genes are given only for firm matches. A row's size may be missing; if present it is once, few, many or a size class.

cdr3_aa: CSAIRGSSYEQYF
cdr3_nt: TGCAGTGCGATACGGGGGAGCTCCTACGAGCAGTACTTC
j_call: TRBJ2-7
d_call: .
v_call: TRBV20-1
clone_size: many

cdr3_aa: CASSLGGTGYAQETQYF
cdr3_nt: TGTGCCAGCAGTTTAGGGGGGACAGGGTATGCCCAAGAGACCCAGTACTTC
j_call: TRBJ2-5
d_call: TRBD1
v_call: TRBV12-3/TRBV12-4
clone_size: many

cdr3_aa: CASSVGFSSYEQYF
cdr3_nt: TGTGCCAGCAGCGTAGGTTTCAGCTCCTACGAGCAGTACTTC
j_call: TRBJ2-7
d_call: .
v_call: TRBV9
clone_size: .

cdr3_aa: CSVPGLKPQETQYF
cdr3_nt: TGCAGCGTTCCCGGGTTGAAACCGCAAGAGACCCAGTACTTC
j_call: TRBJ2-5
d_call: .
v_call: TRBV29-1
clone_size: few

cdr3_aa: CASSQDGQGAEQYF
cdr3_nt: TGTGCCAGCAGCCAAGATGGGCAGGGAGCCGAGCAGTACTTC
j_call: TRBJ2-7
d_call: .
v_call: TRBV3-1
clone_size: many

cdr3_aa: CASSSEHGNQPQHF
cdr3_nt: TGTGCCAGCAGTTCGGAGCATGGCAATCAGCCCCAGCATTTT
j_call: TRBJ1-5
d_call: .
v_call: TRBV6-5
clone_size: many

cdr3_aa: CASSATRGSTEAFF
cdr3_nt: TGTGCCAGCAGTGCCACCCGGGGCAGCACTGAAGCTTTCTTT
j_call: TRBJ1-1
d_call: .
v_call: TRBV12-3/TRBV12-4
clone_size: .

cdr3_aa: CASSSVRRGRATWDF
cdr3_nt: TGTGCCAGCAGTTCCGTCCGCAGGGGAAGGGCTACGTGGGACTTC
j_call: TRBJ2-7
d_call: .
v_call: TRBV6-5
clone_size: .

cdr3_aa: CASSWDREGNGYTF
cdr3_nt: TGTGCCAGCAGCTGGGACAGGGAAGGAAATGGCTACACCTTC
j_call: TRBJ1-2
d_call: TRBD1
v_call: TRBV6-1
clone_size: few

cdr3_aa: CSVLGAGSMNTEAFF
cdr3_nt: TGCAGCGTTTTAGGGGCAGGGTCGATGAACACTGAAGCTTTCTTT
j_call: TRBJ1-1
d_call: .
v_call: TRBV29-1
clone_size: many

cdr3_aa: CSAKYQETQYF
cdr3_nt: TGCAGTGCAAAGTACCAAGAGACCCAGTACTTC
j_call: TRBJ2-5
d_call: .
v_call: TRBV20-1
clone_size: many

cdr3_aa: CASSQAGRRPYEQYF
cdr3_nt: TGCGCCAGCAGCCAAGCCGGAAGGAGGCCCTACGAGCAGTACTTC
j_call: TRBJ2-7
d_call: .
v_call: TRBV4-1
clone_size: .

cdr3_aa: CASSLSVPSYEQYF
cdr3_nt: TGCGCCAGCAGCTTGAGCGTGCCCTCCTACGAGCAGTACTTC
j_call: TRBJ2-7
d_call: .
v_call: TRBV5-1
clone_size: many

cdr3_aa: CSARTSGSEQYF
cdr3_nt: TGCAGTGCCCGGACTAGCGGGAGCGAACAGTACTTC
j_call: TRBJ2-7
d_call: TRBD2
v_call: TRBV20-1
clone_size: many

cdr3_aa: CASSSILAGYSGANVLTF
cdr3_nt: TGTGCCAGCAGCTCCATACTAGCGGGGTACTCTGGGGCCAACGTCCTGACTTTC
j_call: TRBJ2-6
d_call: TRBD2
v_call: TRBV28
clone_size: .

cdr3_aa: CASSLEPMAETQYF
cdr3_nt: TGTGCCAGCAGCTTAGAACCCATGGCGGAGACCCAGTACTTC
j_call: TRBJ2-5
d_call: .
v_call: TRBV11-2
clone_size: many

cdr3_aa: CASRPDRGGYTF
cdr3_nt: TGCGCCAGCAGACCGGATCGCGGCGGCTACACCTTC
j_call: TRBJ1-2
d_call: .
v_call: TRBV5-1
clone_size: few

cdr3_aa: CASSYSGSGRTYEQYF
cdr3_nt: TGTGCCAGCAGTTACTCAGGGAGCGGGAGGACTTACGAGCAGTACTTC
j_call: TRBJ2-7
d_call: TRBD2
v_call: TRBV6-2/TRBV6-3
clone_size: .